The 27 T cell receptor beta chains below come from one sample, sequenced in a study of OX40 agonist ivuxolimab in advanced cancers. Measured with immunoSEQ multiplex PCR; TCRdb has only the in-frame clones, and not every one. The sample includes 42,000 or so clones, 70% to 85% seen only once; the top ten take approximately 23%. Sequencing used CD4+ or CD8+ T cells sorted from blood, obtained in a trial of the OX40 agonist ivuxolimab. These receptors all come from an adult with an advanced solid tumor such as melanoma, head and neck, liver or kidney cancer.

V gene TRBV14 combines with J gene TRBJ1-2; no clear D. The CDR3 is 14 amino acids. Germline lookup yields CDR1 SGHDN and CDR2 FVKESK. V was trimmed by 0 bases and J by 3 bases, leaving 8 bases between them. The CDR3 is CASSQDLRDYGYTF. The CDR3 bases are TGTGCCAGCAGCCAAGATCTGAGGGACTATGGCTACACCTTC.

This clone was counted only a few times. The V gene is TRBV6-1, the J gene TRBJ2-5, with D maybe TRBD2 (6 bases). The CDR3 loop spans 14 amino acids. Trimming cost V 4 bases and J 5 bases, with 14 bases left between them. Looked up from germline, CDR1 is MNHNS and CDR2 is SASEGT. CDR3 nucleotide sequence: TGTGCCAGCAGTGGCGGGGTCTCTCGCGAGACCCAGTACTTC. Translated: CASSGGVSRETQYF.

This chain joins TRBV9 and TRBJ2-5; the D gene is possibly TRBD2 (8 bases). The germline V gene has CDR1 SGDLS and CDR2 YYNGEE. The CDR3 consists of 18 residues. The V and J ends lost 3 bases and 5 bases respectively, with 26 bases between them. The CDR3 DNA sequence: TGTGCCAGCAGCGGGACCCTCGCTTCAGGGGGACTAGGCGAGACCCAGTACTTC. Translated: CASSGTLASGGLGETQYF. Based on the CDR3 plus reference TRBV9 and TRBJ2-5, the full variable domain is DSGVTQTPKHLITATGQRVTLRCSPRSGDLSVYWYQQSLDQGLQFLIQYYNGEERAKGNILERFSAQQFPDLHSELNLSSLELGDSALYFCASSGTLASGGLGETQYFGPGTRLLVL.

This clone was picked up a small number of times. The chain carries TRBV18 and TRBJ1-1; D gene unclear. The CDR3 consists of 14 residues. Trimming stripped 5 bases from V and 1 base from J, with 11 bases between. Germline CDR1 reads KGHSH; CDR2 reads LQKENI. The CDR3 sequence is CASSEGLENTEAFF. As DNA, the CDR3 is TGTGCCAGCTCAGAAGGACTGGAGAACACTGAAGCTTTCTTT.

The chain joins TRBV4-1 to TRBJ2-7; D unresolved. The V end was cut by 6 bases, the J end by 1 base, with 7 bases between. The CDR3 spans 12 residues. Germline V gene data show CDR1 as MGHRA and CDR2 as YSYEKL. Here the CDR3 reads CASRGNSYEQYF. The CDR3, as DNA: TGCGCCAGCAGAGGTAATTCCTACGAGCAGTACTTC.

The chain joins TRBV28 to TRBJ1-5; 8 nucleotides agree with TRBD1. Trimming removed 7 bases from V and 4 bases from J; junction bases left unmatched: 9. The CDR3 runs 15 residues. The V gene's germline CDR1 is MDHEN and CDR2 SYDVKM. This CDR3 is CASTRTGTGNQPQHF. CDR3 nucleotides: TGTGCCAGCACCCGGACAGGGACGGGAAATCAGCCCCAGCATTTT.

This clone was seen only once. The rearrangement joins TRBV11-3 to TRBJ2-2; D is uncertain. The CDR3 spans 14 residues. V lost 1 base and J 6 bases, leaving 9 bases between the germline ends. Germline CDR1 is SGHNT and CDR2 is YENEEA. DNA of the CDR3: TGTGCCAGCAGCTTAGGCAGGATGTCCGGGGAGCTGTTTTTT. It codes for CASSLGRMSGELFF.

The chain is built from TRBV19 and TRBJ1-1, with D uncertain. This CDR3 is 16 amino acids long. Trimming took off 5 bases at V and 7 bases at J, with 23 bases between the two ends. Germline assignment: CDR1 LNHDA and CDR2 SQIVND (reference sequence). CDR3 sequence (DNA): TGTGCCAGTAGTTCGGACCCGGACGGGAGGAAGGGTGAAGCTTTCTTT. The encoded protein is CASSSDPDGRKGEAFF.

V usage is TRBV7-6 and J usage is TRBJ1-1; D gene unclear. Looked up from germline, CDR1 is SGHVS and CDR2 is FNYEAQ. V gave up 3 bases and J gave up 0 bases, with 5 bases separating them. The CDR3 runs to 13 residues. Written as DNA, the CDR3 is TGTGCCAGCAGCTTTCGATTGAACACTGAAGCTTTCTTT. It codes for CASSFRLNTEAFF.

The chain recombines TRBV27 with TRBJ2-1, with 9 bases fitting TRBD2. The germline V gene encodes CDR1 MNHEY and CDR2 SMNVEV (reference sequence). The CDR3 totals 16 residues. V gave up 3 bases and J gave up 3 bases; unmatched junction bases: 6. DNA of the CDR3: TGTGCCAGCAGTTTGAGTCTAGCGGGAATCTACAATGAGCAGTTCTTC. Translated: CASSLSLAGIYNEQFF.

This chain connects TRBV7-3 to TRBJ2-7; 8 bases line up with TRBD2. Germline V gives CDR1 SGHTA, CDR2 FQGTGA. The CDR3 is 15 amino acids. V was clipped by 0 bases and J by 0 bases; unmatched bases: 1. CDR3 in amino acids: CASSLTSGISYEQYF. CDR3 in DNA: TGTGCCAGCAGCTTAACTAGCGGGATCTCCTACGAGCAGTACTTC.

V and J are TRBV28 and TRBJ2-6; 7 nucleotides line up with TRBD1. The trim removed 5 bases at V and 6 bases at J, leaving 4 bases unmatched. This CDR3 comprises 14 residues. Germline CDR1 and CDR2: MDHEN and SYDVKM. Here the CDR3 reads CASSVQGVANVLTF. For the CDR3, the DNA is TGTGCCAGCAGTGTTCAGGGGGTGGCCAACGTCCTGACTTTC.

V usage is TRBV4-1 and J usage is TRBJ2-1, with D perhaps matching TRBD1 (5 bases). Germline CDR1 MGHRA, CDR2 YSYEKL. With 0 bases removed from V and 9 bases from J, the gap between germline ends came to 24 bases. The CDR3 runs 18 residues. CDR3: CASSQESLRTGPTVEQFF. For the CDR3, the DNA is TGCGCCAGCAGCCAAGAAAGTTTGAGAACAGGACCGACCGTTGAGCAGTTCTTC.

The rearrangement links TRBV5-1 to TRBJ2-3; TRBD2 matches at 12 bases. This CDR3 spans 18 amino acids. The V gene end was trimmed by 5 bases and the J gene end by 3 bases; junction bases not matched to a gene: 13. From germline, CDR1 is SGHRS and CDR2 YFSETQ. This chain's CDR3 is CASREETLAGGLTDTQYF. CDR3 in DNA: TGCGCCAGCAGAGAGGAGACCCTAGCGGGGGGGCTTACAGATACGCAGTATTTT.

This clone was seen a single time. The V call is TRBV7-2, the J call TRBJ2-1, with 8 bases that match TRBD2. Germline CDR1 is SGHTA and CDR2 is FQGNSA. CDR3 length: 14 amino acids. After removal of 3 bases from V and 4 bases from J, the junction contained 2 bases not matched to a gene. CDR3 loop: CASSFLAGYNEQFF. Here the CDR3 DNA reads TGTGCCAGCAGCTTCTTAGCGGGGTACAATGAGCAGTTCTTC.

The rearrangement links TRBV5-1 to TRBJ2-1; 11 bases are a match to TRBD2. The CDR3 has 15 amino acids. Trimming cost V 4 bases and J 2 bases; bases outside gene matches: 2. Germline CDR1 reads SGHRS; CDR2 reads YFSETQ. The CDR3 protein is CASSQGLAAYNEQFF. As DNA, the CDR3 is TGCGCCAGCAGCCAGGGACTAGCGGCCTACAATGAGCAGTTCTTC.

The chain combines TRBV28 with TRBJ1-2; 7 nucleotides agree with TRBD1. CDR3 length: 14 residues. The germline V gene encodes CDR1 MDHEN and CDR2 SYDVKM. V lost 6 bases to trimming and J lost 2 bases; unmatched junction nucleotides: 6. The CDR3 region is CASRAQQGNYGYTF. CDR3 nucleotides: TGTGCCAGCAGAGCGCAACAGGGGAACTATGGCTACACCTTC.

J is TRBJ2-1 and V is TRBV15; 8 nucleotides agree with TRBD2. Germline assignment: CDR1 LNHNV and CDR2 YYDKDF (reference sequence). This CDR3 has 16 amino acids. J was trimmed by 4 bases and V by 1 base; bases with no gene match: 6. The CDR3 DNA follows: TGTGCCACCAGCAGAGCCAAGGCTAGCGGGTACAATGAGCAGTTCTTC. It specifies CATSRAKASGYNEQFF.

This chain joins TRBV19 and TRBJ1-5; weak D call: TRBD1 (5 bases). This CDR3 comprises 12 residues. V gave up 4 bases and J gave up 5 bases, with 6 bases separating them. Germline V gene data show CDR1 as LNHDA and CDR2 as SQIVND (reference sequence). CDR3 sequence reads: CASSRGDQPQHF. CDR3 DNA sequence: TGTGCCAGTAGTAGGGGCGATCAGCCCCAGCATTTT.

CDR3: CASSSPGTSGYEQYF. Written as DNA, the CDR3 is TGTGCCAGCAGTTCCCCGGGGACTAGCGGCTACGAGCAGTACTTC. The chain carries TRBV28 and TRBJ2-7; 11 bases map to TRBD2. J gave up 3 bases and V 4 bases, and 5 bases lay outside the gene matches. Germline V gene data show CDR1 as MDHEN and CDR2 as SYDVKM. CDR3 length equals 15 residues.

The gene calls are TRBV6-4 and TRBJ1-5, with D unclear. The CDR3 covers 14 residues. Trimming removed 3 bases at V and 0 bases at J, with 6 bases between. Germline CDR1 MRHNA, CDR2 SNTAGT. The CDR3 spells CASSERDSNQPQHF. For the CDR3, the DNA is TGTGCCAGCAGTGAACGGGATAGCAATCAGCCCCAGCATTTT.

This chain connects TRBV7-8 to TRBJ1-3, with D hard to call. Germline V lookup: CDR1 SGHVS, CDR2 FQNEAQ. CDR3 length equals 14 residues. Trimming left V 1 base short and J 4 bases short, with 8 bases between. The CDR3 is CASSLDISGNTIYF. CDR3 DNA sequence: TGTGCCAGCAGCTTAGACATCTCCGGAAACACCATATATTTT.

V is TRBV7-8 and J is TRBJ2-1; 9 bases line up with TRBD2. Unmatched junction bases numbered 4, after V lost 4 bases and J lost 9 bases. The CDR3 is 13 residues long. Germline V gives CDR1 SGHVS, CDR2 FQNEAQ. CDR3 in DNA: TGTGCCAGCAGCTCGGGACTAGCTTTTGAGCAGTTCTTC. Residues: CASSSGLAFEQFF.

The rearrangement links TRBV19 to TRBJ2-7; D unresolved. Trimming removed 3 bases at V and 2 bases at J, with 14 bases between. CDR3 length equals 15 residues. Germline CDR1 LNHDA, CDR2 SQIVND (reference sequence). The CDR3 DNA reads TGTGCCAGTAGTATGGTTGGCCATACCCCCTACGAGCAGTACTTC. Amino acids: CASSMVGHTPYEQYF.

This clone appeared once. The chain recombines TRBV5-4 with TRBJ1-1; D is perhaps TRBD1 (5 bases). Per germline, CDR1 SGHNT and CDR2 YYREEE (reference sequence). The V and J ends lost 0 bases and 5 bases respectively, with 11 bases between them. There are 14 residues in the CDR3. The CDR3 DNA is TGTGCCAGCAGCTTGGGGCAGGGAAGGACTGAAGCTTTCTTT. It specifies CASSLGQGRTEAFF.

The rearrangement links TRBV7-9 to TRBJ1-5; possibly TRBD1 for D (5 bases). The CDR3 is made up of 15 amino acids. The germline V gene encodes CDR1 SEHNR and CDR2 FQNEAQ (reference sequence). V dropped 1 base and J dropped 4 bases, with 11 bases sitting between them. The CDR3 reads CASSLGAGWNQPQHF. CDR3 in DNA: TGTGCCAGCAGCTTAGGAGCAGGGTGGAATCAGCCCCAGCATTTT.

The V and J genes are TRBV28 and TRBJ1-4; TRBD1 matches at 10 bases. J was trimmed by 7 bases and V by 3 bases; bases with no gene match: 2. CDR3 length equals 14 residues. Germline CDR1 and CDR2: MDHEN and SYDVKM. CDR3 loop: CASSLGTGVEKLFF. CDR3 bases: TGTGCCAGCAGTTTGGGGACAGGGGTTGAAAAACTGTTTTTT.